This T cell receptor (beta chain) appears in the sequencing data of a study of cytomegalovirus exposure and HLA in healthy donors. This CDR3 comprises 16 residues. The V gene's germline CDR1 is SSHAT and CDR2 FNYEAQ (reference sequence). In the PCR, 60 Vbeta and 13 Jbeta primers were used. As originally analysed: As a later analysis found, there were 60 million to 90 million unique TCR beta chains, of which roughly 11 million were shared. Produced via immunoSEQ multiplex PCR; TCRdb's table is partial and in-frame only. V, J and clone size are those of that table, while D and trimming were read from the DNA. The sample holds 110,000 or so clones; 70% to 85% are singletons and the top ten take around 2.6%. A note on this clone: Germline and junction disagree at one end, which may indicate a read error.

This chain connects TRBV7-7 to TRBJ2-2; 7 nucleotides line up with TRBD2. The receptor was derived from a woman under 30 in good health and CMV-seronegative. Sequencing input: PBMCs. The CDR3 sequence is CASSPLAVANTGELFF. CDR3 sequence (DNA): TGTGCTAGCAGTCCTCTAGCGGTAGCGAACACCGGGGAGCTGTTTTTT.